A selection of T cell receptor beta chains follows, all from one sample in a study of T cell responses to AZD1222 COVID-19 vaccine. TCRdb's table, derived via immunoSEQ multiplex PCR, lists solely in-frame clones and lacks some. The data hold about 100,000 clones, with more than 85% observed a single time. The sample in question was peripheral blood, obtained on day 0 of AZD1222 vaccination. The receptors originated from an adult in good health. Each CDR3 is given with its conserved first and last residue. D genes are given only for firm matches. A row's size may be missing; if present it is once, few, many or a size class.

v_gene: TRBV19; j_gene: TRBJ2-1; d_gene: TRBD1; abundance: -; CDR3nt: TGTGCCAGTAGTATAGGGACAGGGGGCAATGAGCAGTTCTTC; CDR3aa: CASSIGTGGNEQFF
v_gene: TRBV4-1; j_gene: TRBJ1-2; d_gene: -; abundance: -; CDR3nt: TGCGCCAGCAGCCAAGAGATAGGGCAGAAAGGCTATGGCTACACCTTC; CDR3aa: CASSQEIGQKGYGYTF
v_gene: TRBV5-6; j_gene: TRBJ2-2; d_gene: -; abundance: -; CDR3nt: TGTGCCAGCAGCTTGGCTTCCTGGCCCCACACCGGGGAGCTGTTTTTT; CDR3aa: CASSLASWPHTGELFF
v_gene: TRBV18; j_gene: TRBJ2-2; d_gene: -; abundance: -; CDR3nt: TGTGCCAGCTCACCGGGACAAACGGTGGCCGGGGAGCTGTTTTTT; CDR3aa: CASSPGQTVAGELFF
v_gene: TRBV28; j_gene: TRBJ2-1; d_gene: TRBD2; abundance: -; CDR3nt: TGTGCCAGCAGCATGGGACTAGCGGGATACAATGAGCAGTTCTTC; CDR3aa: CASSMGLAGYNEQFF
v_gene: TRBV7-3; j_gene: TRBJ1-4; d_gene: -; abundance: -; CDR3nt: TGTGCCAGCAGCTCTCCCGGACAGACTGTCCTGTTTTTT; CDR3aa: CASSSPGQTVLFF
v_gene: TRBV30; j_gene: TRBJ2-1; d_gene: -; abundance: -; CDR3nt: TGTGCCTGGAGTGTAAGAGGGAATGAGCAGTTCTTC; CDR3aa: CAWSVRGNEQFF
v_gene: TRBV6-5; j_gene: TRBJ2-5; d_gene: TRBD2; abundance: -; CDR3nt: TGTGCCAGCAGTTACTCGAGCGGGAGTGGGAGTAAGACCCAGTACTTC; CDR3aa: CASSYSSGSGSKTQYF
v_gene: TRBV19; j_gene: TRBJ2-2; d_gene: TRBD1; abundance: -; CDR3nt: TGTGCCAGTAGCCGGACAGGGTCGAACACCGGGGAGCTGTTTTTT; CDR3aa: CASSRTGSNTGELFF
v_gene: TRBV5-8; j_gene: TRBJ2-2; d_gene: TRBD1; abundance: -; CDR3nt: TGTGCCAGCAGCTGGGGACAGGGGTACACCGGGGAGCTGTTTTTT; CDR3aa: CASSWGQGYTGELFF
v_gene: TRBV7-9; j_gene: TRBJ1-3; d_gene: -; abundance: -; CDR3nt: TGTGCCAGCAGCTTATCGCAGAGGCCTGGAAACACCATATATTTT; CDR3aa: CASSLSQRPGNTIYF
v_gene: TRBV5-1; j_gene: TRBJ2-6; d_gene: TRBD1; abundance: -; CDR3nt: TGCGCCAGCAGCTTGGGCGGGACAGGGGGCCCTGGGGCCAACGTCCTGACTTTC; CDR3aa: CASSLGGTGGPGANVLTF
v_gene: TRBV18; j_gene: TRBJ2-7; d_gene: TRBD2; abundance: -; CDR3nt: TGTGCCAGCTCACCACGGCTAGCGGGAGGGAGGGAGCAGTACTTC; CDR3aa: CASSPRLAGGREQYF
v_gene: TRBV6-1; j_gene: TRBJ1-1; d_gene: -; abundance: -; CDR3nt: TGTGCCAGCAGTGAAGCCCGAAAAGCTTTCTTT; CDR3aa: CASSEARKAFF
v_gene: TRBV4-2; j_gene: TRBJ1-5; d_gene: -; abundance: -; CDR3nt: TGTGCCAGCAGCCAAGATCGCGCTCCTCAGCCCCAGCATTTT; CDR3aa: CASSQDRAPQPQHF
v_gene: TRBV2; j_gene: TRBJ1-1; d_gene: TRBD1; abundance: -; CDR3nt: TGTGCCAGCAAACGGGACAGGGGAAGGAACACTGAAGCTTTCTTT; CDR3aa: CASKRDRGRNTEAFF
v_gene: TRBV7-3; j_gene: TRBJ2-5; d_gene: TRBD2; abundance: -; CDR3nt: TGTGCCAGCAGCAAGGGACTAGCCCGAGGGGAGACCCAGTACTTC; CDR3aa: CASSKGLARGETQYF
v_gene: TRBV6-6; j_gene: TRBJ1-4; d_gene: -; abundance: -; CDR3nt: TGTGCCAGCAGTTCGACAACAACTAATGAAAAACTGTTTTTT; CDR3aa: CASSSTTTNEKLFF
v_gene: TRBV3-1/TRBV3-2; j_gene: TRBJ2-3; d_gene: -; abundance: -; CDR3nt: TGTGCCAGCAGCCAAGATATCGGGGTCAGGCAGTATTTT; CDR3aa: CASSQDIGVRQYF
v_gene: TRBV5-6; j_gene: TRBJ2-7; d_gene: TRBD1; abundance: -; CDR3nt: TGTGCCAGCAGCTTGGGACCGGGACAGGGTATCGAGCAGTACTTC; CDR3aa: CASSLGPGQGIEQYF
v_gene: TRBV3-1/TRBV3-2; j_gene: TRBJ2-2; d_gene: -; abundance: few; CDR3nt: TGTGCCAGCAGCCATTCCTCCGGGACATCTACCGGGGAGCTGTTTTTT; CDR3aa: CASSHSSGTSTGELFF
v_gene: TRBV12-3/TRBV12-4; j_gene: TRBJ2-3; d_gene: -; abundance: once; CDR3nt: TGTGCCAGCAGTTTAGTAGAAACAGATACGCAGTATTTT; CDR3aa: CASSLVETDTQYF
v_gene: TRBV7-3; j_gene: TRBJ1-3; d_gene: -; abundance: -; CDR3nt: TGTGCCAGCAGCCTCTTTCTTATCATCTCTGGAAACACCATATATTTT; CDR3aa: CASSLFLIISGNTIYF
v_gene: TRBV5-1; j_gene: TRBJ1-1; d_gene: -; abundance: -; CDR3nt: TGCGCCAGCAGCTTGGTGGTGGGGGAAGGGAACATGAACACTGAAGCTTTCTTT; CDR3aa: CASSLVVGEGNMNTEAFF